Sequencing of this T cell receptor (beta chain) was carried out in a study of blood T cell repertoires in COVID-19. Study context: COVID-19 samples collected from the United States, Italy and Spain covered acute and convalescent phases.

Original processing methods: Reference gene primer amplification gave estimated nucleated cell counts. Sequencing was performed with immunoSEQ multiplex PCR; in TCRdb, only in-frame clones are kept and a portion is missing. V and J calls and clone size follow that table, whereas D and trimming were derived from the DNA. Here the sample spans 69,000 or so clones, 80% to 85% being singletons. Trimming pared 3 bases from V and 5 bases from J, leaving 15 bases between. The CDR3 contains 16 residues. Germline CDR1 reads SGHTS; CDR2 reads YDEGEE. Material: peripheral blood. The gene calls are TRBV5-8 and TRBJ2-6; D gene ambiguous. The source is a woman older than 75 with acute or convalescent COVID-19. The CDR3 DNA follows: TGTGCCAGCAGCTCCCTCGCTCTCTGGCGGGCCAACGTCCTGACTTTC. This gives the protein CASSSLALWRANVLTF.